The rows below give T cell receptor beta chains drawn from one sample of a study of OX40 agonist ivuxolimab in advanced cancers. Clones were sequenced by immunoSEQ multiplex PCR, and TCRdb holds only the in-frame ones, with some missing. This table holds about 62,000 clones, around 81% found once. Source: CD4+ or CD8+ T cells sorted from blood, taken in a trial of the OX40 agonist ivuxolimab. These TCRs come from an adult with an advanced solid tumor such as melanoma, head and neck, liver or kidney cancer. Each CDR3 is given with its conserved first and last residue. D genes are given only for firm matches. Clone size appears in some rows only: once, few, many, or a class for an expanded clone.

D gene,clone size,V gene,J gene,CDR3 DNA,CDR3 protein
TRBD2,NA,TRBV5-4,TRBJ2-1,TGTGCCAGCAGCCCTCAAAGCGGGGGGGCCGGTGAGCAGTTCTTC,CASSPQSGGAGEQFF
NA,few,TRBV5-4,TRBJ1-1,TGTGCCAGCAGTACCATGAACACTGAAGCTTTCTTT,CASSTMNTEAFF
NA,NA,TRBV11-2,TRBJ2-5,TGTGCCAGCAGCTTAGAGGCGGGCCTCACGAAAGAGACCCAGTACTTC,CASSLEAGLTKETQYF
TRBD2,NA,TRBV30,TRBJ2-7,TGTGCCTGGAGTGGGACTAGCGGGGTCTACGAGCAGTACTTC,CAWSGTSGVYEQYF
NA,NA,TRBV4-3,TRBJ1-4,TGCGCCAGCAGCCAAGGACCGATTATGACAACTAATGAAAAACTGTTTTTT,CASSQGPIMTTNEKLFF
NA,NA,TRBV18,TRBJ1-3,TGTGCCAGCTCACCACCAAGAGGGAGCTCTGGAAACACCATATATTTT,CASSPPRGSSGNTIYF
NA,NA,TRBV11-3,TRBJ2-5,TGTGCCAGCAGCTTGAAGGGGGTAGAGACCCAGTACTTC,CASSLKGVETQYF
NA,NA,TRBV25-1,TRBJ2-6,TGTGCCAGCAGTTCCAGGGGTTCGGGGGCCAACGTCCTGACTTTC,CASSSRGSGANVLTF
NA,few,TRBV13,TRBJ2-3,TGTGCCAGCAGCTTAGGGATGTCTCCGGGGGAGCTTACAGATACGCAGTATTTT,CASSLGMSPGELTDTQYF
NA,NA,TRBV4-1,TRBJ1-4,TGCGCCAGCAGCCAAGACAACCCGACAACTAATGAAAAACTGTTTTTT,CASSQDNPTTNEKLFF
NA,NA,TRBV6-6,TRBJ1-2,TGTGCCAGCAGTCCAGCGGGGGGCAACTATGGCTACACCTTC,CASSPAGGNYGYTF
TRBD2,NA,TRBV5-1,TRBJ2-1,TGCGCCAGCAGCTTGGCAGCGACTAGCACTGAGCAGTTCTTC,CASSLAATSTEQFF
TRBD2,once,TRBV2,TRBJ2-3,TGTGCCAGCAGTGGACTAGCGGGGGGGAGAAGCACAGATACGCAGTATTTT,CASSGLAGGRSTDTQYF
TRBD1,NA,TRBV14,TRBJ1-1,TGTGCCAGCAGCCGACAGGGGGGCACTGAAGCTTTCTTT,CASSRQGGTEAFF
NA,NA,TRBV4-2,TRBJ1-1,TGTGCCAGCAGCCGCCCCGTTCAGGGGAACACTGAAGCTTTCTTT,CASSRPVQGNTEAFF
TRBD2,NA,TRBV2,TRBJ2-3,TGTGCCAGCAGTGAGGCTGGTATAGCGGGGGCAGATACGCAGTATTTT,CASSEAGIAGADTQYF
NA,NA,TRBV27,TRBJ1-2,TGTGCCAGCAGTTACCAGCTGCAGGGACTCTATGGCTACACCTTC,CASSYQLQGLYGYTF
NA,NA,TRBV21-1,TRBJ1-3,TGTGCCAGCAGCAACCGAAGACAGCCCCGAAGGGCCATATATTTT,CASSNRRQPRRAIYF
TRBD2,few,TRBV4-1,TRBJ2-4,TGCGCCAGCAGCCAAGATCCTAGCGGGGCCCAAAACATTCAGTACTTC,CASSQDPSGAQNIQYF
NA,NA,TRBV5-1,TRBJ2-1,TGCGCCAGCAGCTTGGGTAGAGGCGAGCAGTTCTTC,CASSLGRGEQFF
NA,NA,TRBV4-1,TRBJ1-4,TGCGCCAGCAGCCAAGTTCTCCGGGGGGCTGAAGAAAAACTGTTTTTT,CASSQVLRGAEEKLFF
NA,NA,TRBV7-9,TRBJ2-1,TGTGCCAGCAGCTTAGCGCTGAACAATGAGCAGTTCTTC,CASSLALNNEQFF
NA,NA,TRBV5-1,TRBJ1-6,TGCGCCAGCAGCTTGGTCCTCGGGGGGGGCAGTGGTTCACCCCTCCACTTT,CASSLVLGGGSGSPLHF
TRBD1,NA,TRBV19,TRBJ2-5,TGTGCCAGTAGTCCCGGGACAGGGGAATTGGAGACCCAGTACTTC,CASSPGTGELETQYF
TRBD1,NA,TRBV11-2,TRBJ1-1,TGTGCCAGCAGCCTATTGACAGGGGGCGCGGGAACGACTGAAGCTTTCTTT,CASSLLTGGAGTTEAFF
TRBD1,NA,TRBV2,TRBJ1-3,TGTGCCAGCAGTAAGGACAGGGGCTCTGGAAACACCATATATTTT,CASSKDRGSGNTIYF
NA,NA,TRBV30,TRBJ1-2,TGTGCCTGGAATTACAGGGAGGGCTATGGCTACACCTTC,CAWNYREGYGYTF
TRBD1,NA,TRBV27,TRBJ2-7,TGTGCCAGCAGGCCCCGACAGGGATACTACGAGCAGTACTTC,CASRPRQGYYEQYF
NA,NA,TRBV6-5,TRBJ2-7,TGTGCCAGCAGTTACTCCGGATCATCTGGGGTCTACGAGCAGTACTTC,CASSYSGSSGVYEQYF
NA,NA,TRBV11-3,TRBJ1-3,TGTGCCAGCAGCTTAGTTAACTACGGCTCCTCTGGAAACACCATATATTTT,CASSLVNYGSSGNTIYF
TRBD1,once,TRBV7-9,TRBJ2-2,TGTGCCAGCAGCCCCGGGACAGGGGTACTGGGGGAGCTGTTTTTT,CASSPGTGVLGELFF
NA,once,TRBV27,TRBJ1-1,TGTGCCAGCAGTTTCCGCGAGGGGGAAGCTTTCTTT,CASSFREGEAFF
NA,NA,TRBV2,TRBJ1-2,TGTGCCAGCAGTCCCCAGGACAGCTATGGCTACACCTTC,CASSPQDSYGYTF
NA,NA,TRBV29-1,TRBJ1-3,TGCAGCGTTGTCGAGACTAGAGGAAACACCATATATTTT,CSVVETRGNTIYF
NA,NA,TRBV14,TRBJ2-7,TGTGCCAGCAGCCAAGGGGGACAATTTATTGAGCAGTACTTC,CASSQGGQFIEQYF
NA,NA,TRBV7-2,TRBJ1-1,TGTGCCAGCAGCTTAGTCGCAGGCCCGGGGGCTTTCTTT,CASSLVAGPGAFF
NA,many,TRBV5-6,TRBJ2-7,TGTGCCAGCAGCTTAGGAGGGTTTCCCTCCTACGAGCAGTACTTC,CASSLGGFPSYEQYF
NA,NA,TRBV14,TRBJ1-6,TGTGCCAGCAGCCAAGATATAGGGAATTCACCCCTCCACTTT,CASSQDIGNSPLHF
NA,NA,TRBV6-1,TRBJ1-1,TGTGCCAGCTGGGGTGGGCTGGCTCTTGGGGCTTTCTTT,CASWGGLALGAFF
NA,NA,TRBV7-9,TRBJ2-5,TGTGCCAGCAGCAAGACCCCAGGGGGCAGGGGGGGAGAGACCCAGTACTTC,CASSKTPGGRGGETQYF
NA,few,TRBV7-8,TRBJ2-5,TGTGCCAGCAGCCCACCTGGGGGACGATTCTTTCAAGAGACCCAGTACTTC,CASSPPGGRFFQETQYF
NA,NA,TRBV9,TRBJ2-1,TGTGCCAGCAGCGTAGTAAGTGGGGGCGAGCAGTTCTTC,CASSVVSGGEQFF
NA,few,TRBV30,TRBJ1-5,TGTGCCTGGAGTGTACAACTGGGGGGAGGCCAGCCCCAGCATTTT,CAWSVQLGGGQPQHF
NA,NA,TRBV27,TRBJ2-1,TGTGCCAGCAGACCCCAGGCAGGGAGCTCCTACAATGAGCAGTTCTTC,CASRPQAGSSYNEQFF
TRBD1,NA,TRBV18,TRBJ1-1,TGTGCCAGCACCCGGGACAGGGGGAACCCTGAAGCTTTCTTT,CASTRDRGNPEAFF
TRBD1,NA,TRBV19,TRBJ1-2,TGTGCCAGTAGTATTGTGGGACAGCGAGTCTATGGCTACACCTTC,CASSIVGQRVYGYTF
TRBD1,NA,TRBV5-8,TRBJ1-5,TGTGCCAGCAGCCACATCACGTCAGGGGGAAGGAGCAATCAGCCCCAGCATTTT,CASSHITSGGRSNQPQHF
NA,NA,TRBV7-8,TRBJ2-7,TGTGCCAGCAGCTTATCTGCCTACGAGCAGTACTTC,CASSLSAYEQYF
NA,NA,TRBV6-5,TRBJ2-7,TGTGCCAGCAAAAGGGACCGACAGGCATACGAGCAGTACTTC,CASKRDRQAYEQYF
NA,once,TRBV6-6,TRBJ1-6,TGTGCCAGCCGCCCGGGGTCCGTTTATAATTCACCCCTCCACTTT,CASRPGSVYNSPLHF
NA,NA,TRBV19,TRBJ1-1,TGTGCCAGTAGTATTTCGAGATCTGAAGCTTTCTTT,CASSISRSEAFF